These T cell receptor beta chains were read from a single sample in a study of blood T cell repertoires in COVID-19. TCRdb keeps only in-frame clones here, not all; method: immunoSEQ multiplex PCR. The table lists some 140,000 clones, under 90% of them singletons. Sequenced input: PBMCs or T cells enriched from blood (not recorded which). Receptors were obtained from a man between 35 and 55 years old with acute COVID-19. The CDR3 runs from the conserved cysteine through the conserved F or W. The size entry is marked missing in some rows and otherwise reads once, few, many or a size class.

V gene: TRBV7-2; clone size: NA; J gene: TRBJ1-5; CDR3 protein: CASSSEGEQPQHF
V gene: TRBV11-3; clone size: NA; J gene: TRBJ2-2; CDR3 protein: CASSSTGGWDTGELFF
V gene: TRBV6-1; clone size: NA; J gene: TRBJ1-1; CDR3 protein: CASSEEGQSTEAFF
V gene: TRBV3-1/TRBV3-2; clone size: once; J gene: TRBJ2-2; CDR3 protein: CASTVEGGTGELFF
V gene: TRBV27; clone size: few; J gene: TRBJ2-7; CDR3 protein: CASPKREYEQYF
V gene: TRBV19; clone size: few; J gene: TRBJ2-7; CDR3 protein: CASSSPGGSYEQYF
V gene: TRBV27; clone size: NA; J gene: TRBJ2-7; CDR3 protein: CASSFKPFEAGASYEQYF
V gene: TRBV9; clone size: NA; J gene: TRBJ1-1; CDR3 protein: CASSVGWGLTATEAFF
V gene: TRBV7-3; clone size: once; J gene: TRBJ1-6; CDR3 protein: CASSLRQGRNSPLHF
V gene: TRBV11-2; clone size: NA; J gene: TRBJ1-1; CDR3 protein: CASSSQGASTEAFF
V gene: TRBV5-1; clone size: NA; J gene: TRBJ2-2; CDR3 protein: CASSLVGVWATGELFF
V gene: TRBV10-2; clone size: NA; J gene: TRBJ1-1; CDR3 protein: CASSAYGDTEAFF
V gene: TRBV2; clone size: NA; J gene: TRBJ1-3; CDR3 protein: CASSLGRGNTIYF
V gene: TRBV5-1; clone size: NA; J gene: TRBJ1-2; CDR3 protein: CASSLAETGDYGYTF
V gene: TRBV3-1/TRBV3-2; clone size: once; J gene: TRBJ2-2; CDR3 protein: CASSQGAGAYTGELFF
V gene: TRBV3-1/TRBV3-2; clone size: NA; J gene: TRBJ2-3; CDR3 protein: CASSQTSQSSTDTQYF
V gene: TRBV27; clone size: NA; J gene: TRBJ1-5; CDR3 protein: CASTSSHSNQPQHF
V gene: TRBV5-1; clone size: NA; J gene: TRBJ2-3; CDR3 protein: CASSLDGEASTDTQYF
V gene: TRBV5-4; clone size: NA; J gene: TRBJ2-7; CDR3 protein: CASTLGGTGYYEQYF
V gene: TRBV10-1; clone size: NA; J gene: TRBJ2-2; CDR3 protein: CASSLTLNTGELFF
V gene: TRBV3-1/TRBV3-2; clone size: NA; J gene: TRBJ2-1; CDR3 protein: CASSQELAGINEQFF
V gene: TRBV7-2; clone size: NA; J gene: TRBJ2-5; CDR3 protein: CASSDGQGGTQYF
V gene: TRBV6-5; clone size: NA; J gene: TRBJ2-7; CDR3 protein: CASSRGLAEPYEQYF
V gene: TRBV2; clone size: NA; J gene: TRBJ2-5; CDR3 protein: CASSEDSGLAGGETQYF
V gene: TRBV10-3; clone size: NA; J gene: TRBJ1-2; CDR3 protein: CAISESEVRGYTF
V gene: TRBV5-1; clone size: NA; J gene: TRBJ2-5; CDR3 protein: CASSLALAGVRETQYF
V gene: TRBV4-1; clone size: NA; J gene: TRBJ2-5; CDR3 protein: CASSQEGTGRAKTQYF